This passage covers 27 T cell receptor beta chains from one sample sequenced in a study of T-cell memory formation after mild COVID-19. TCRdb passed the 5' RACE reads through MiXCR, listing each CDR3 protein once. The data show under 200,000 distinct CDR3 sequences, 25% to 40% seen once. The sample comprised PBMCs or a T cell subset sorted from them (not recorded which). These receptors all stem from an adult woman who had mild COVID-19 (a few samples of this study predate the infection). Cell type and time point are not known.

This chain connects TRBV27 to TRBJ1-6; TRBD1 matches 7 bases. Germline CDR1 reads MNHEY; CDR2 reads SMNVEV (reference sequence). V was pared by 5 bases and J by 6 bases, with 13 bases of the junction left unmatched. CDR3 length: 17 residues. CDR3 protein: CASSPTGLAWFNSPLHF. The CDR3 coding sequence is TGTGCCAGCAGTCCGACAGGGCTGGCCTGGTTTAATTCACCCCTCCACTTT.

V is TRBV7-9 and J is TRBJ2-3; 11 bases match TRBD2. This CDR3 is 16 amino acids long. Germline CDR1 and CDR2: SEHNR and FQNEAQ (reference sequence). The V segment lost 5 bases and the J segment 2 bases; nucleotides outside the gene matches: 6. CDR3: CASSEGTSGLTDTQYF. CDR3 nucleotides: TGTGCCAGCAGCGAAGGGACTAGCGGACTCACAGATACGCAGTATTTT.

This clonotype was found a few times. The chain has TRBV4-1 and TRBJ1-3, with TRBD1 matching 7 bases. The V segment lost 5 bases and the J segment 4 bases; nucleotides outside the gene matches: 8. The CDR3 runs to 15 residues. Germline CDR1 MGHRA, CDR2 YSYEKL. The CDR3: CASSVARGRGNTIYF. The CDR3 DNA follows: TGCGCCAGCAGCGTCGCCAGGGGGAGAGGAAACACCATATATTTT.

Only a few counts were recorded for this clonotype. The gene calls are TRBV30 and TRBJ2-7; 10 nucleotides agree with TRBD2. The junction had 12 bases not matched to a gene; V was cut back by 3 bases and J by 4 bases. CDR1 and CDR2 (germline): GTSNPN, SVGIG (reference sequence). CDR3 size: 16 residues. The CDR3 here is CAWSGSGGPSLYEQYF. Written as DNA, the CDR3 is TGTGCCTGGAGCGGTAGCGGGGGGCCGTCTCTTTACGAGCAGTACTTC.

CDR3 loop: CASSSRTSKETQYF. CDR3 DNA sequence: TGCGCCAGCAGCTCCCGGACTAGCAAAGAGACCCAGTACTTC. The rearrangement uses TRBV5-1 and TRBJ2-5, with TRBD2 identical over 8 bases. The CDR3 runs 14 residues. V was pared by 3 bases and J by 3 bases, with 4 bases of the junction left unmatched. Germline lookup yields CDR1 SGHRS and CDR2 YFSETQ. The whole variable domain, remainder taken from reference TRBV5-1 and TRBJ2-5, is KAGVTQTPRYLIKTRGQQVTLSCSPISGHRSVSWYQQTPGQGLQFLFEYFSETQRNKGNFPGRFSGRQFSNSRSEMNVSTLELGDSALYLCASSSRTSKETQYFGPGTRLLVL.

This sequence joins TRBV20-1 and TRBJ1-6; no firm D call. The V gene lost 6 bases and the J gene lost 8 bases, with 17 bases spanning the gap. This CDR3 is built from 14 residues. Germline V gene data show CDR1 as DFQATT and CDR2 as SNEGSKA (reference sequence). CDR3 protein: CSAAPGRADSPLHF. CDR3 nucleotide sequence: TGCAGTGCCGCACCCGGACGTGCCGATTCACCCCTCCACTTT.

The gene calls are TRBV19 and TRBJ2-2, with D possibly TRBD2 on 5 matching bases. CDR3 length equals 15 residues. Looked up from germline, CDR1 is LNHDA and CDR2 is SQIVND (reference sequence). Trimming took 3 bases from V and 1 from J, leaving 9 bases between them. The CDR3, as DNA: TGTGCCAGTAGTATTCAGAGCGGGAACACCGGGGAGCTGTTTTTT. This gives the protein CASSIQSGNTGELFF.

The chain employs TRBV6-5 and TRBJ2-5, with 9 positions matching TRBD2. Looked up from germline, CDR1 is MNHEY and CDR2 is SVGAGI. The V segment lost 6 bases and the J segment 2 bases; nucleotides outside the gene matches: 7. The CDR3 extends over 15 amino acids. DNA for the CDR3: TGTGCCAGCAGACCACTAGCGGGCGGGCAAGAGACCCAGTACTTC. As protein: CASRPLAGGQETQYF.

The chain combines TRBV4-2 with TRBJ1-3, with D possibly TRBD1 on 5 matching bases. The V and J ends lost 4 bases and 7 bases respectively, with 11 bases between them. There are 13 residues in the CDR3. Looked up from germline, CDR1 is LGHNA and CDR2 is YNFKEQ. CDR3 protein: CASSRGTENTIYF. In DNA form, the CDR3 reads TGTGCCAGCAGCCGCGGGACGGAGAACACCATATATTTT.

This clonotype was detected only a few times. The J gene is TRBJ1-3, the V gene TRBV7-9; D call uncertain. Germline V gives CDR1 SEHNR, CDR2 FQNEAQ (reference sequence). The CDR3 loop spans 12 amino acids. V was shortened by 7 bases and J by 4 bases, with 8 bases between the two germline ends. CDR3 in amino acids: CASILRGNTIYF. The CDR3 region has the DNA TGTGCCAGCATTCTCAGGGGAAACACCATATATTTT.

J is TRBJ2-3 and V is TRBV12-3 or TRBV12-4; D possibly corresponds to TRBD2 (5 bases). The CDR3 runs to 12 residues. Trimming left V 3 bases short and J 6 bases short, with 7 bases between. The CDR3 DNA reads TGTGCCAGCAGTTTGAGGGAGGATACGCAGTATTTT. Translating gives CASSLREDTQYF.

The V gene is TRBV7-9, the J gene TRBJ1-1; D gene ambiguous. The CDR3 has 11 residues. With 2 bases removed from V and 4 bases from J, the gap between germline ends came to 2 bases. Germline V lookup: CDR1 SEHNR, CDR2 FQNEAQ (reference sequence). For the CDR3, the DNA is TGTGCCAGCAGCTTATTCACTGAAGCTTTCTTT. It specifies CASSLFTEAFF.

The rearrangement links TRBV10-3 to TRBJ2-5; 7 bases line up with TRBD1. This CDR3 has 15 residues. The ends lost 0 bases at V and 2 bases at J; junction bases unmatched: 3. Germline assignment: CDR1 ENHRY and CDR2 SYGVKD. CDR3 nucleotides: TGTGCCATCAGTGAGTCAGGGGGCGGACAAGAGACCCAGTACTTC. This gives the protein CAISESGGGQETQYF.

The genes are TRBV2 and TRBJ1-1; 9 bases are shared with TRBD1. The CDR3 consists of 15 residues. The ends lost 4 bases at V and 4 bases at J; junction bases unmatched: 7. CDR1 is SNHLY and CDR2 is FYNNEI in the germline V gene. The CDR3 nucleotides read TGTGCCAGCAGTGGATCGACAGGGGGGAGCACTGAAGCTTTCTTT. Translation gives CASSGSTGGSTEAFF.

J is TRBJ1-2 and V is TRBV29-1; no reliable D call. The CDR3 has 12 amino acids. V was trimmed by 5 bases and J by 5 bases, leaving 12 bases between them. Germline V gives CDR1 SQVTM, CDR2 ANQGSEA. The CDR3 sequence: CSVLDFLYGYTF. The CDR3 DNA is TGCAGCGTTCTAGATTTTCTTTATGGCTACACCTTC.

There are a few counts of this clonotype. The chain uses TRBV3-1 and TRBJ2-7, with 7 bases aligning to TRBD1. CDR3 length equals 14 residues. The V segment lost 3 bases and the J segment 4 bases; nucleotides outside the gene matches: 6. Germline values: CDR1 LGHDT, CDR2 YNNKEL (reference sequence). CDR3 residues: CASSHGDRLYEQYF. The CDR3 DNA is TGTGCCAGCAGCCACGGGGACAGACTATACGAGCAGTACTTC.

This clonotype was picked up many times. This chain links TRBV7-8 with TRBJ2-3, with 12 bases matching TRBD2. The ends lost 3 bases at V and 4 bases at J; junction bases unmatched: 5. CDR3 length equals 16 residues. Germline V gives CDR1 SGHVS, CDR2 FQNEAQ. CDR3 sequence reads: CASSFTSGGSADTQYF. The CDR3 nucleotides are TGTGCCAGCAGCTTTACTAGCGGGGGGAGTGCAGATACGCAGTATTTT.

This clonotype was counted a few times. The chain combines TRBV5-1 with TRBJ1-2, with D hard to call. From germline, CDR1 is SGHRS and CDR2 YFSETQ. V was trimmed by 0 bases and J by 4 bases, leaving 19 bases between them. There are 17 residues in the CDR3. This CDR3 reads CASSLAGGSGMGYGYTF. The CDR3 DNA reads as TGCGCCAGCAGCTTGGCCGGAGGAAGCGGGATGGGCTATGGCTACACCTTC. The entire variable domain, with the rest obtained from reference TRBV5-1 and TRBJ1-2, is as follows: KAGVTQTPRYLIKTRGQQVTLSCSPISGHRSVSWYQQTPGQGLQFLFEYFSETQRNKGNFPGRFSGRQFSNSRSEMNVSTLELGDSALYLCASSLAGGSGMGYGYTFGSGTRLTVV.

This chain connects TRBV4-3 to TRBJ2-7, with D hard to call. The CDR3 has 16 amino acids. V was clipped by 0 bases and J by 2 bases, with 14 bases between them. Germline CDR1 reads LGHNA; CDR2 reads YSLEER. Written as DNA, the CDR3 is TGCGCCAGCAGCCAAGAAGTCAGCCCAGTGACCTACGAGCAGTACTTC. Translation gives CASSQEVSPVTYEQYF.

The rearrangement uses TRBV3-1 and TRBJ1-4; D gene unclear. The CDR3 totals 17 residues. Trimming took off 1 base at V and 7 bases at J, with 19 bases between the two ends. Germline values: CDR1 LGHDT, CDR2 YNNKEL (reference sequence). CDR3 coding DNA: TGTGCCAGCAGCCAAGTGGTGGCGGCCCCCCGGGGTGAAAAACTGTTTTTT. This codes for CASSQVVAAPRGEKLFF.

The chain uses TRBV11-1 and TRBJ2-1; TRBD1 matches at 7 bases. The length of the CDR3 is 14 residues. Trimming cost V 3 bases and J 1 base; bases outside gene matches: 0. CDR1 and CDR2 (germline): SGHAT, FQDESV (reference sequence). CDR3 amino acids: CASSLGQSYNEQFF. The CDR3 DNA reads as TGTGCCAGCAGCTTGGGACAGTCCTACAATGAGCAGTTCTTC.

A few counts support this clonotype. The V gene is TRBV29-1, the J gene TRBJ2-1; unclear D gene. The V end was cut by 0 bases, the J end by 7 bases, with 7 bases between. Germline V CDR1 and CDR2: SQVTM, ANQGSEA. CDR3 length: 12 residues. The CDR3 bases are TGCAGCGTTGAAGATCTTGGGAATGAGCAGTTCTTC. Protein: CSVEDLGNEQFF.

This clonotype has more than one count but fewer than ten. The CDR3 loop reads CATSDLGVHEQFF. Written as DNA, the CDR3 is TGTGCCACCAGTGATTTAGGAGTTCATGAGCAGTTCTTC. This sequence joins TRBV24-1 and TRBJ2-1, with D hard to call. Germline CDR1 KGHDR, CDR2 SFDVKD. This CDR3 contains 13 residues. V lost 1 base to trimming and J lost 8 bases, with 8 bases between them.

The table lists this clonotype with a count of one. V gene TRBV11-2 combines with J gene TRBJ2-1; D gene ambiguous. Per the germline V gene, CDR1 is SGHAT and CDR2 is FQNNGV. This CDR3 has 14 residues. The V end was cut by 5 bases, the J end by 8 bases, with 16 bases between. CDR3 loop: CASSPEASNHEQFF. CDR3 in DNA: TGTGCCAGCAGCCCAGAGGCATCCAATCATGAGCAGTTCTTC.

This clonotype was seen just once. The chain has TRBV4-2 and TRBJ2-3; 7 positions match TRBD1. Germline CDR1 reads LGHNA; CDR2 reads YNFKEQ. The trim removed 6 bases at V and 3 bases at J, leaving 6 bases unmatched. CDR3 length: 14 residues. CDR3 bases: TGTGCCAGCAGAGGGGGCAGGGAGACAGATACGCAGTATTTT. Translation gives CASRGGRETDTQYF.

V gene TRBV20-1 combines with J gene TRBJ2-1; 11 bases map to TRBD2. Unmatched junction bases numbered 9, after V lost 3 bases and J lost 8 bases. This CDR3 is built from 15 residues. Germline V gives CDR1 DFQATT, CDR2 SNEGSKA (reference sequence). In nucleotides, the CDR3 is TGCAGTGCTAGGACTAGCGGGACGGGCTGGGATGAGCAGTTCTTC. It yields the protein CSARTSGTGWDEQFF.

This clonotype was counted ten times or more. V gene TRBV7-2 combines with J gene TRBJ2-5; no clear D gene. Germline V gives CDR1 SGHTA, CDR2 FQGNSA. V dropped 4 bases and J dropped 2 bases, with 5 bases sitting between them. The CDR3 has 12 amino acids. CDR3 sequence: CASSSLQETQYF. The DNA for the CDR3 is TGTGCCAGCAGCTCGCTGCAAGAGACCCAGTACTTC.